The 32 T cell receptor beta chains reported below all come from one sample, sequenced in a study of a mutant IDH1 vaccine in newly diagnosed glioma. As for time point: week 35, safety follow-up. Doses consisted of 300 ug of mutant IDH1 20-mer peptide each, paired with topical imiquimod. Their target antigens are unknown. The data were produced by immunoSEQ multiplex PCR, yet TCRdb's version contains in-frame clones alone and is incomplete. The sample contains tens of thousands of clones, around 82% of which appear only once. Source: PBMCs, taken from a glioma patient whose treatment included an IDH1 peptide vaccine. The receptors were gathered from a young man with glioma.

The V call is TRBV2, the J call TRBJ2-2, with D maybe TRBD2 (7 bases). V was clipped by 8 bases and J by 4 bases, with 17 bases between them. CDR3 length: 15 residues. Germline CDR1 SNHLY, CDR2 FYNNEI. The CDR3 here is CASWEGRGGTGELFF. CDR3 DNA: TGTGCCAGCTGGGAGGGCCGAGGGGGCACCGGGGAGCTGTTTTTT.

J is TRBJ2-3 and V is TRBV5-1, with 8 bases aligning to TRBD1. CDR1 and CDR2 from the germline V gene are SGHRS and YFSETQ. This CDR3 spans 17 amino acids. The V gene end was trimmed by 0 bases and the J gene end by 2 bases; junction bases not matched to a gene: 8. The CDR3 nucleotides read TGCGCCAGCAGCTTGGGGCTGACAGGGGCGATCACAGATACGCAGTATTTT. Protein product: CASSLGLTGAITDTQYF.

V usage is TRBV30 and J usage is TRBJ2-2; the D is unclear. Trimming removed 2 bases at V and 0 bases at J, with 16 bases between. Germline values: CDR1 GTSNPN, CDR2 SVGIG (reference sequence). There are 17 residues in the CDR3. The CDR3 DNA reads TGTGCCTGGAGTTTCCCCAAGATGACACCGAACACCGGGGAGCTGTTTTTT. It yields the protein CAWSFPKMTPNTGELFF.

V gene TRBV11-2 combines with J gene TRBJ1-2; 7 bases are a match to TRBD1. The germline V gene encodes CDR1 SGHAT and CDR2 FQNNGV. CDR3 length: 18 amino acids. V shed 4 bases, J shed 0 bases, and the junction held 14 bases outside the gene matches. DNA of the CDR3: TGTGCCAGCAGCTCCAGAGCCGAGACAGGGCTTTCTAACTATGGCTACACCTTC. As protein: CASSSRAETGLSNYGYTF.

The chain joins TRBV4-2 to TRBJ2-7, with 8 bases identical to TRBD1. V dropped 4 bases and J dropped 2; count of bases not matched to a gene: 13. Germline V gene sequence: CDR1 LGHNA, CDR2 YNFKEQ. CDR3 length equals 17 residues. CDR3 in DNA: TGTGCCAGCAGCCTCGCCCTGACAGGGGAGGTCGCCTACGAGCAGTACTTC. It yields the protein CASSLALTGEVAYEQYF.

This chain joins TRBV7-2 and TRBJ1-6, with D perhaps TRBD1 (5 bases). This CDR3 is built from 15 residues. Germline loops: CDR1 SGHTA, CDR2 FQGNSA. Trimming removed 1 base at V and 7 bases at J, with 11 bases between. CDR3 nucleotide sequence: TGTGCCAGCAGCTTAGACCCGGGACTCAATTCACCCCTCCACTTT. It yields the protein CASSLDPGLNSPLHF.

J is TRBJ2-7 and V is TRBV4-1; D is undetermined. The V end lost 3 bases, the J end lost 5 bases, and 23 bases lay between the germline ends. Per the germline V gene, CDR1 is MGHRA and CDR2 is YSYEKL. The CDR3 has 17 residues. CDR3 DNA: TGCGCCAGCAGCCACCTCCGTGTGGTAAAAGGTTTGGACGAGCAGTACTTC. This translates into CASSHLRVVKGLDEQYF.

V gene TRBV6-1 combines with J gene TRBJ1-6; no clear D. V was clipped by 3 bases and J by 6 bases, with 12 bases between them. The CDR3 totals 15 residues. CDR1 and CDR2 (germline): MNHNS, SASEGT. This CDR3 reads CASSEGYLGNSPLHF. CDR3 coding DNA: TGTGCCAGCAGTGAGGGGTATCTCGGTAATTCACCCCTCCACTTT.

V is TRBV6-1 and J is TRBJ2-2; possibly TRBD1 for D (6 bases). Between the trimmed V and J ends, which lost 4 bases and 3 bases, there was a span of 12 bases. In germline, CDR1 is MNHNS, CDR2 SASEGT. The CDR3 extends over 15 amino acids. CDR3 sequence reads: CASSVTSGDTGELFF. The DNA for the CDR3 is TGTGCCAGCAGTGTAACGTCAGGGGACACCGGGGAGCTGTTTTTT.

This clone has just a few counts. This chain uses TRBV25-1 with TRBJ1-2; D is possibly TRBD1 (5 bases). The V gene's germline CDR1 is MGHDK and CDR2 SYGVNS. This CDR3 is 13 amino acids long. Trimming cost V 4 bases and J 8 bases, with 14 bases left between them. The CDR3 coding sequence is TGTGCCAGCAGTGCCCCGGGGACGCGGGGCTACACCTTC. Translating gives CASSAPGTRGYTF.

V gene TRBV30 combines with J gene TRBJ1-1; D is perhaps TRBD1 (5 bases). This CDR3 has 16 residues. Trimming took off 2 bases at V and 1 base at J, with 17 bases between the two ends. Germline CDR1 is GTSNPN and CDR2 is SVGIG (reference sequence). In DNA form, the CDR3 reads TGTGCCTGGAGTCCCCTCCTAGACAGCCGGAACACTGAAGCTTTCTTT. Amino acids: CAWSPLLDSRNTEAFF.

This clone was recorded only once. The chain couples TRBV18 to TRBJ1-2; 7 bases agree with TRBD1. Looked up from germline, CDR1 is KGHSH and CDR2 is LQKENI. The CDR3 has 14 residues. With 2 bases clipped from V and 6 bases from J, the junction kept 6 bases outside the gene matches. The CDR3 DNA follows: TGTGCCAGCTCACCAAGGACAGGTGCTAATGGCTACACCTTC. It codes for CASSPRTGANGYTF.

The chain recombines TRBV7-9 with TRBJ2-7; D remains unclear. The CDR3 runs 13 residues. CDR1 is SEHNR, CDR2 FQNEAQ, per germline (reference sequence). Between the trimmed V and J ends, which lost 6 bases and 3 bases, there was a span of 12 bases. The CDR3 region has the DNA TGTGCCAGCAGTCCGGAGTTAAGCTACGAGCAGTACTTC. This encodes CASSPELSYEQYF.

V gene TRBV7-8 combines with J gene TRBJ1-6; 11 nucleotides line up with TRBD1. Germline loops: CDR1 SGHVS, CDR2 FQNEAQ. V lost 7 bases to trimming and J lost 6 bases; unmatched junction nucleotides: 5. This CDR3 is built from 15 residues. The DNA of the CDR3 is TGTGCCAGCAACCCGGGACAGGGGGGTAATTCACCCCTCCACTTT. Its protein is CASNPGQGGNSPLHF.

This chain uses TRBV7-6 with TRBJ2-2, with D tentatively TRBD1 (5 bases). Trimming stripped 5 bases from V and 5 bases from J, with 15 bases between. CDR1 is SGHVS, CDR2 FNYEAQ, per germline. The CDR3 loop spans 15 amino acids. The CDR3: CASSTPGRGTGELFF. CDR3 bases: TGTGCCAGCAGCACCCCCGGAAGGGGTACCGGGGAGCTGTTTTTT.

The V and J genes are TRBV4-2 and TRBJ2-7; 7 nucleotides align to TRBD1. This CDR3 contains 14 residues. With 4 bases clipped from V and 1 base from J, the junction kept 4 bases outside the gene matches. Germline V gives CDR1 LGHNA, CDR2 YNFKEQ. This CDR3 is CASSRTGQSYEQYF. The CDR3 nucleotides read TGTGCCAGCAGCCGGACAGGACAATCCTACGAGCAGTACTTC.

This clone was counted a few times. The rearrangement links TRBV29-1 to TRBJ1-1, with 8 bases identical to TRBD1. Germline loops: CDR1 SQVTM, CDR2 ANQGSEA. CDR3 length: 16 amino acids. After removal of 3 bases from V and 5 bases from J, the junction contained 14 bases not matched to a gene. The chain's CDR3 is CSVDVAGGAVDTEAFF. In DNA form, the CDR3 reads TGCAGCGTTGATGTAGCAGGGGGCGCAGTGGATACTGAAGCTTTCTTT.

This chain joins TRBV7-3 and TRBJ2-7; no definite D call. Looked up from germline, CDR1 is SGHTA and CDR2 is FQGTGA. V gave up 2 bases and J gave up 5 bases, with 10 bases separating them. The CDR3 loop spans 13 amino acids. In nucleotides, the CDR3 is TGTGCCAGCAGCTTAGGCCTATTCAACGAGCAGTACTTC. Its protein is CASSLGLFNEQYF.

This CDR3 is CASSSTGWDGYTF. CDR3 bases: TGTGCCAGCAGTTCGACAGGTTGGGATGGCTACACCTTC. V gene TRBV6-5 combines with J gene TRBJ1-2; D perhaps matches TRBD1 (6 bases). The CDR3 length is 13 residues. Trimming pared 4 bases from V and 6 bases from J, leaving 12 bases between. Germline lookup yields CDR1 MNHEY and CDR2 SVGAGI.

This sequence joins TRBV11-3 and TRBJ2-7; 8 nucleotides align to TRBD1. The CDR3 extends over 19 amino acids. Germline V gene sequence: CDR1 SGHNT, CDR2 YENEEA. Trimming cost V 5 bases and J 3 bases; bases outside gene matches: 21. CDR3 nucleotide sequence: TGTGCCAGCAGCGAACATCCGACAGGGGAGTCCGATTTAGTCTACGAGCAGTACTTC. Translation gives CASSEHPTGESDLVYEQYF. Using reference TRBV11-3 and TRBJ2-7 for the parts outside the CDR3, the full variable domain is EAGVVQSPRYKIIEKKQPVAFWCNPISGHNTLYWYLQNLGQGPELLIRYENEEAVDDSQLPKDRFSAERLKGVDSTLKIQPAELGDSAVYLCASSEHPTGESDLVYEQYFGPGTRLTVT.

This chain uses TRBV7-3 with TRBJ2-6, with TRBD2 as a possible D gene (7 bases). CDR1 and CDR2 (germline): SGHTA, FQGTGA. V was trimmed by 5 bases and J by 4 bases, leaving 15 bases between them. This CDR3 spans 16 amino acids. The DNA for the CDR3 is TGTGCCAGCAGCCCTAACGGGGGGCGCGGGGCCAACGTCCTGACTTTC. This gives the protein CASSPNGGRGANVLTF.

The CDR3 DNA follows: TGTGCCAGCAGCTTGGCCGACAGGGGGCGAGGAGCTTTCTTT. Its protein product is CASSLADRGRGAFF. This chain connects TRBV7-5 to TRBJ1-1; the tabulated D call, TRBD1, remains unverified against the DNA. TRBV7-5 is described as a pseudogene. This CDR3 region has 14 residues.

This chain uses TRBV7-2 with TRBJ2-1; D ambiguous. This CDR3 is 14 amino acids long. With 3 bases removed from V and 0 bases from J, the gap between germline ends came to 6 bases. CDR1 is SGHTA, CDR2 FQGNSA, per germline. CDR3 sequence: CASSFRVSYNEQFF. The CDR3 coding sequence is TGTGCCAGCAGCTTCCGGGTCTCCTACAATGAGCAGTTCTTC.

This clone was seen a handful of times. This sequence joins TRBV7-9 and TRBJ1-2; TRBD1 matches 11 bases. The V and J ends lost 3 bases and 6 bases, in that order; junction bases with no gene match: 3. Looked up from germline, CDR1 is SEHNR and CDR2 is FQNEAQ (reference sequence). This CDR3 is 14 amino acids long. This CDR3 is CASSLGTGGNGYTF. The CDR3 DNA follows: TGTGCCAGCAGCTTGGGGACAGGGGGGAATGGCTACACCTTC.

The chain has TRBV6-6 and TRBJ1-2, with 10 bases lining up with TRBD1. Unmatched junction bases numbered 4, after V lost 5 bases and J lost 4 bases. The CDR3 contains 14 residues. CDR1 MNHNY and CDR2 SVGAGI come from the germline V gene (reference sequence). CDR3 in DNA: TGTGCCAGCAGTACAGGACAGGGGGGCTATGGCTACACCTTC. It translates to CASSTGQGGYGYTF.

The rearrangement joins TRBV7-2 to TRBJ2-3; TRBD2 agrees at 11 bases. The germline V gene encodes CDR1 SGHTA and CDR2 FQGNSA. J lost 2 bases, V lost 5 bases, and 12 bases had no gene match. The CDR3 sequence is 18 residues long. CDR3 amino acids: CASSRNPRLAGYTDTQYF. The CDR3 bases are TGTGCCAGCAGCAGAAACCCTAGACTAGCGGGGTACACAGATACGCAGTATTTT.

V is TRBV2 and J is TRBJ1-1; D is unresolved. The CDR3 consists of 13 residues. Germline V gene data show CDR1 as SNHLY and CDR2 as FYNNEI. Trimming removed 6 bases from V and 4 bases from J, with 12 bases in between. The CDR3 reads CASRWYSGTEAFF. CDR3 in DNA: TGTGCCAGCAGGTGGTACAGTGGCACTGAAGCTTTCTTT.

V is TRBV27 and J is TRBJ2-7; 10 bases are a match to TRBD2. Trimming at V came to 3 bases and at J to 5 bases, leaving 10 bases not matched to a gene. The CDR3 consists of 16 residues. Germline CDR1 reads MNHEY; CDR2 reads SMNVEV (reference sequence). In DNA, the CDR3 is TGTGCCAGCAGTTTGTCTGGAGCGGGAGGGCCCAACGAGCAGTACTTC. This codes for CASSLSGAGGPNEQYF.

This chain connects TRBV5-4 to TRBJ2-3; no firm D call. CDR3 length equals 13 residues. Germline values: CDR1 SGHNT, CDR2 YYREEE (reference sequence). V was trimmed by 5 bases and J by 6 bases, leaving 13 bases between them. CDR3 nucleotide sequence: TGTGCCAGCAGTTCCCACCGCCGGGATACGCAGTATTTT. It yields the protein CASSSHRRDTQYF.

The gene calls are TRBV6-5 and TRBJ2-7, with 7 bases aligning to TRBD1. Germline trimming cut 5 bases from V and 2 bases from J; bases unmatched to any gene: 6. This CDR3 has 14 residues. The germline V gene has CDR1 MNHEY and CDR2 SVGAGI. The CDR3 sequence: CASSPYRGTYEQYF. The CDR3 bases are TGTGCCAGCAGTCCCTACAGGGGAACCTACGAGCAGTACTTC.

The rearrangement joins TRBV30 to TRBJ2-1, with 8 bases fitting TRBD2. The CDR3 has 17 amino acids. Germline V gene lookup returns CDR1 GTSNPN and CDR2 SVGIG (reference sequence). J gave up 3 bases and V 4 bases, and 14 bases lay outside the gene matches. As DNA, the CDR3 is TGTGCCTGGACCGGAGGACTAGCCGGGTCAGGCTACAATGAGCAGTTCTTC. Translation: CAWTGGLAGSGYNEQFF.

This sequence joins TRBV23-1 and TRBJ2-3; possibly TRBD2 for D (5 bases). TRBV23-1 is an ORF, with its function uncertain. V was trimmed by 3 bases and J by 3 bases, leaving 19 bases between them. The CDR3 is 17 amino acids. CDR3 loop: CASSQGFLETGTDTQYF. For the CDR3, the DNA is TGCGCCAGCAGTCAGGGCTTTCTAGAGACGGGGACAGATACGCAGTATTTT.